This T cell receptor beta chain comes out of a study of shared clonotypes between healthy human individuals. Looking at the study overall: Used for every donor were three CD4 naive, three CD4 memory, two CD8 naive and one CD8 memory plate.

The protocol was immunoSEQ multiplex PCR, while the TCRdb copy is restricted to in-frame clones and leaves out a portion. The data contain around 1,900,000 clones, around 93% of them singletons. It was CD45RO-negative cells, positively selected for CCR7, that made up naive CD8 cells, with terminally differentiated effector memory CD45RA+ cells excluded. Germline V lookup: CDR1 PRHDT, CDR2 FYEKMQ (reference sequence). This CDR3 comprises 18 residues. The V end was cut by 3 bases, the J end by 5 bases, with 25 bases between. This clone was recorded only once. The origin of this receptor is a man between 18 and 29 years old in good health. Some clones in this sample may be carry-over from other donors' samples. Input material: naive CD8+ T cells from PBMCs. The chain is built from TRBV13 and TRBJ2-5, with a weak D call TRBD1 (5 bases). CDR3 amino acids: CASSLGRSAGSGRETQYF. Written as DNA, the CDR3 is TGTGCCAGCAGCTTGGGTCGATCGGCAGGGTCGGGTAGGGAGACCCAGTACTTC.